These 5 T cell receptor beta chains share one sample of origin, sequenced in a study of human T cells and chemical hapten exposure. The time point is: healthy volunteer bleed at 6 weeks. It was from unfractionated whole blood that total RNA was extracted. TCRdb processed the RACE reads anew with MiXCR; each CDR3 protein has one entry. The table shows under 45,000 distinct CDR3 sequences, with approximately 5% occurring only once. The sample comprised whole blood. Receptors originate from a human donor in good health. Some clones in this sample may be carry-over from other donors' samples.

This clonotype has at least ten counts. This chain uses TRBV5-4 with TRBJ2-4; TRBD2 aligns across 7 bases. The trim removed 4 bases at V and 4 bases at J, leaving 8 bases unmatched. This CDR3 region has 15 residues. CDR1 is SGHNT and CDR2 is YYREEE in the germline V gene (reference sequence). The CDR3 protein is CASSDTGTIKNIQYF. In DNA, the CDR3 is TGTGCCAGCAGCGACACCGGGACTATTAAAAACATTCAGTACTTC.

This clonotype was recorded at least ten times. The CDR3 here is CASSPRQPNLYF. Written as DNA, the CDR3 is TGTGCCAGCAGCCCACGACAGCCTAATCTGTATTTT. This chain joins TRBV7-2 and TRBJ2-3; maybe TRBD1 (5 bases). Trimming removed 5 bases at V and 14 bases at J, with 17 bases between. CDR1 SGHTA and CDR2 FQGNSA come from the germline V gene. The CDR3 has 12 residues.

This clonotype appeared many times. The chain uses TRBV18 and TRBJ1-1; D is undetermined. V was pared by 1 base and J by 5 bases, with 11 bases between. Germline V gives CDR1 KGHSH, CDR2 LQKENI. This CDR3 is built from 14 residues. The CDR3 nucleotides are TGTGCCAGCTCACCACAGGGTTTGCGAACTGAAGCTTTCTTT. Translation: CASSPQGLRTEAFF.

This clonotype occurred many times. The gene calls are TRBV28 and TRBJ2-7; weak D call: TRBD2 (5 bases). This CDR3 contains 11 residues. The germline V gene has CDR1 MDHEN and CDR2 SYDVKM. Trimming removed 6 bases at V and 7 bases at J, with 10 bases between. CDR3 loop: CASSRREEQYF. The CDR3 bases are TGTGCCAGCAGCCGCCGGGAAGAGCAGTACTTC.

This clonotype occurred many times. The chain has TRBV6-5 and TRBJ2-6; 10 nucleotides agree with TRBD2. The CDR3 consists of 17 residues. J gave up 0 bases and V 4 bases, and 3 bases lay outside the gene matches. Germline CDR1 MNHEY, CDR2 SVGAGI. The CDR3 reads CASSSIAGGSGANVLTF. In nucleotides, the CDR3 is TGTGCCAGCAGTTCCATAGCGGGGGGCTCTGGGGCCAACGTCCTGACTTTC.